This T cell receptor (beta chain) was recovered during a study of cytomegalovirus exposure and HLA in healthy donors listed by TCRdb under 2017. About the investigation overall: An earlier analysis of 550 to 700 of the donors reported about 250 Gb of sequence data and some 120 million unique TCR beta sequences from 150 million to 200 million T cells. Of the 398 genotyped donors, roughly 80% were placed in the genetic ancestry cluster associated with self-reported Caucasian donors. Typing coverage differed by locus: A, B, C, DRB1 and DQB1 were typed in roughly 620-630 donors, DQA1 in about 510, DPA1 in 600 to 610, and DPB1 in roughly 470. In the later analysis, no new phenotypic data were used to find candidate immune exposures; instead, reliance was placed on TCR beta sequences and their occurrence across donors. An earlier analysis of 587 of the donors applied high-throughput TCR beta sequencing to assess whether each TCR beta V gene segment acted as functional or pseudogenic. A later analysis re-analyzed previously published TCR beta repertoires from 650 to 800 donors and added high-resolution HLA genotyping to study TCR occurrence patterns. The study was designed to test whether signatures of past pathogen exposure could be identified by cataloging public T cell receptors. Among about 370 genotyped donors of the cohort, an average of around 250,000 unique TCR beta nucleotide sequences was sequenced per donor, of which about 18% were non-productive. Donor age, sex, ethnicity and CMV serostatus were compiled alongside the repertoire data. About 5 DR-DQ haplotypes were handled as single units for association and clustering, since linkage in the cohort was strong. All discovery cohort repertoires had been generated using a single sequencing platform. In a later genetic analysis, genome-wide SNP genotypes for about 55% of the roughly 700 donors were used, and that subset was treated as a discovery cohort. About 280 gigabases of sequencing data and 70 million to 95 million unique TCR sequences made up an early release that covered roughly 670 HLA-typed donors. Along with the roughly 700-subject first cohort, a separate validation cohort of approximately 110 different subjects was used. Both class I and class II loci were covered by HLA typing, at four-digit resolution. The study combined high-throughput TCR immunosequencing, statistical association of individual TCRs with disease status, and machine learning to predict cytomegalovirus infection status. Using immunosequencing, the study profiled T cell repertoires from 550 to 750 subjects and related those repertoires to cytomegalovirus serostatus.

Broad study findings and their caveats: The classifier was reported to diagnose cytomegalovirus status with high specificity and sensitivity in both the original and validation cohorts. Assigning TCR associations to individual alleles was difficult when HLA alleles, especially DR and DQ, strongly co-occurred. Immune exposure information for the cohort was limited to CMV serostatus. HLA typing was unavailable for some donors at each locus, so association tests used only the typed subset. An association between a missense DCLRE1C variant and V-gene and J-gene trimming of TCR beta chains was found in a later genetic analysis and replicated in an independent cohort. A later analysis found that HLA-associated TCR beta chains were more clonally expanded and had lower generation probabilities than equally common non-associated chains. Most TCR sequences were observed very rarely across donors, whereas some public TCRs were present in many individuals. Compared with the approximately 720-donor mean, donors in an Asian-associated ancestry cluster had fewer N-insertions in productive TCRs, according to a later genetic analysis. A later analysis found that TCR association rates varied across HLA loci, with DRB1 alleles showing the most associated TCRs and HLA-C alleles the fewest. Most CMV-associated TCR beta chains appeared to be HLA-restricted in a later analysis, and the HLA associations seemed to be driven largely by CMV exposure. According to the authors, the approach could potentially be generalized to other disease states and immunological phenotypes. Roughly uniform sequencing depth across donors was assumed in presence/absence analyses, although this assumption may not hold. A group of highly shared sequence variants was considered likely to be a technical artifact of the sequencing pipeline. In an earlier analysis of about 600 of the donors, most TCR beta V segments appeared in productive rearrangements about 87% or about 30% of the time, broadly matching IMGT annotations. In vitro tests confirmed that a few of the cytomegalovirus-associated TCR beta chains recognize cytomegalovirus antigens. Seventeen rarely observed V segments, including chromosome 9 orphons, were excluded from the earlier analysis of approximately 500 of the donors because counts were too low. Correlated functional status among segregating V segments might reflect linkage disequilibrium, but an unknown experimental factor could not be ruled out. Some IMGT-functional V segments, including TRBV6-2 and TRBV6-3, could not be told apart with the 87-base-pair reads, so those segments were excluded. In a later analysis, several top co-occurrence clusters were reported to appear linked to parvovirus B19, influenza, CMV and Epstein-Barr virus. This cohort had only TCR beta chains sequenced, and the lack of alpha or paired-chain data limited which features could be detected. Specific HLA alleles were associated with 15,000 to 20,000 TCR beta sequences at a false discovery rate of 0.05 in a later analysis. A further reported finding was that TCR beta sequences accurately predicted the HLA-A and HLA-B alleles for most subjects in the first cohort. The study listed 164 TCR beta chains as associated with cytomegalovirus.

The cohort consisted of more than 650 healthy bone marrow donors. Cohort members were all nominally healthy when sampled, although unrecorded immune exposures were likely present. The donor was CMV seronegative and belonged to the group of 352 seronegative cohort members. Each donor provided a peripheral blood sample, and peripheral blood mononuclear cells were used for TCR beta sequencing. The Qiagen DNeasy Blood Extraction Kit was used to extract genomic DNA from the blood cell samples. Library method: the immunoSEQ multiplex PCR assay. For the multiplex PCR, a mixture combining 60 forward primers for TCR Vbeta segments and 13 reverse primers for TCR Jbeta segments was used. Amplification of the CDR3 region of rearranged TCR beta genes was performed with a multiplex PCR assay on genomic DNA. On the Illumina HiSeq System, the amplified TCR beta libraries were sequenced as 87-base-pair reads. The paper's processing steps were these. A later analysis tallied 75 million to 95 million unique TCR beta chains across the 550 to 850 repertoires, and around 12 million of those chains were shared by two or more donors. Raw reads were error-corrected and collapsed into unique sequences by a nearest-neighbor algorithm in which closely related sequences were merged to remove PCR and sequencing errors. Alignment of CDR3 sequences to IMGT reference sequences was used to assign V, D and J gene segments. For a sequence to be retained, at least a six-nucleotide match to both a V gene segment and a J gene segment was required. Rearrangements were classified as productive when the CDR3 lacked stop codons and remained in frame with V and J, and all other rearrangements were classified as non-productive. Following IMGT convention, CDR3 was defined as the stretch from the second conserved V-encoded cysteine up to the conserved J-encoded phenylalanine. In an earlier analysis of 500 to 650 of the donors, sequences lacking an unambiguous match to a single V gene segment were excluded. An earlier analysis of 550 to 650 of the donors classified V segments as functional when productive rearrangements were above 56.7% and as segregating when the standard deviation between donors was above 5%. A statistical classification framework was built for diagnosing cytomegalovirus status from the catalog of TCR beta chain sequences. A later analysis assigned V and J genes by comparing TCR nucleotide sequences with IMGT/GENE-DB human TR gene sequences. The TCRdist pipeline was used in a later analysis to assign CDR3 sequences and most-parsimonious VDJ recombination scenarios. In a later analysis, each TCR beta chain was defined by its CDR3 amino acid sequence together with its V-gene family, and reads lacking a unique V-gene family were excluded. As a way to deal with suspected cross-contamination and a sequencing artifact, a later analysis dropped 640 or so nucleotide sequences that were highly shared and had low generation probability. For each public chain, a later analysis derived a clonal expansion index from normalized ranks of inferred template counts within each repertoire. In a later analysis, generation probabilities were computed with a VDJ recombination model fitted to out-of-frame rearrangements, and the resulting probabilities were checked against IGoR. In a later analysis, hypergeometric tests were used to score TCR-TCR, TCR-HLA and TCR-CMV co-occurrence, with a repertoire-size bias correction applied to TCR pairs. False discovery rates were estimated in a later analysis by permuting HLA or CMV assignments 20 times. In a later analysis, co-occurring TCRs were grouped using DBSCAN, and TCRdist sequence similarity was added for clustering within HLA-allele-positive subsets. Repertoires with fewer than 30,000 or more than 120,000 public chains, plus five repertoires with anomalous nucleotide sharing, were excluded from co-occurrence clustering. Drawn from immuneACCESS, this table holds only the in-frame rearrangements with V and J called that TCRdb kept. Clones are partly lost; checked studies trace under half to an unresolved V gene and leave the rest unexplained. For V, J and clone size, that table is used; D and trimming come from the DNA. For this sample the table gives over 85,000 clones, of which less than 80% were detected only once. The ten biggest clones cover about 2% of the sample.

Turning to this clone: Its antigen target is currently unknown. Base-call qualities are not available, and no considerably larger clone is one nucleotide away.

The germline V gene (reference sequence) supplies CDR1 LNHDA and CDR2 SQIVND. Trimming removed 9 bases from V and 0 bases from J; the gene matches leave 4 bases unexplained. The cysteine opens and the phenylalanine closes a CDR3 of 14 amino acids. Of all the DNA, just the CDR3 is kept, 42 bases in frame from base 1. In this chain, TRBV19 is recombined with TRBJ2-7; the central 11 bases match TRBD2. This sequence originates from a man aged 35-49 years in good health and CMV-seronegative. The sample comprised PBMCs. This receptor carries the CDR3 CASAGTSGSYEQYF. Here is the DNA: TGTGCCAGCGCTGGGACTAGCGGCTCCTACGAGCAGTACTTC. With the portions outside the CDR3 filled from the reference TRBV19 and TRBJ2-7 genes, the complete variable region becomes DGGITQSPKYLFRKEGQNVTLSCEQNLNHDAMYWYRQDPGQGLRLIYYSQIVNDFQKGDIAEGYSVSREKKESFPLTVTSAQKNPTAFYLCASAGTSGSYEQYFGPGTRLTVT.